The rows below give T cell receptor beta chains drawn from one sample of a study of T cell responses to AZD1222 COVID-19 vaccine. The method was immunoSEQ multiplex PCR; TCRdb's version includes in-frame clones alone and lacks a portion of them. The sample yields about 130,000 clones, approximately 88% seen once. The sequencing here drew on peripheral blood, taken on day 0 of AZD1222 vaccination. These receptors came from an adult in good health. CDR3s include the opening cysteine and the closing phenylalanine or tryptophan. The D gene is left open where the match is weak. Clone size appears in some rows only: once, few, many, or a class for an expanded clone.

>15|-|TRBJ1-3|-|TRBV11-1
CASSPAGGTGNTIYF
TGTGCCAGCAGCCCCGCGGGGGGCACTGGAAACACCATATATTTT
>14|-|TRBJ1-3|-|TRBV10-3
CAISEGTEGYTIYF
TGTGCCATCAGTGAGGGGACCGAAGGATACACCATATATTTT
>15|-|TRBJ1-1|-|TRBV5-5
CASSRWLGEGTEAFF
TGTGCCAGCAGTCGTTGGTTGGGGGAAGGGACTGAAGCTTTCTTT
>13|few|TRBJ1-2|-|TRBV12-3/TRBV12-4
CASSLGQERGYTF
TGTGCCAGCAGTTTAGGTCAAGAGAGAGGCTACACCTTC
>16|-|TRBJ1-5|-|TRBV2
CASSISLGGAGQPQHF
TGTGCCAGCAGTATCTCCCTCGGGGGGGCAGGACAGCCCCAGCATTTT
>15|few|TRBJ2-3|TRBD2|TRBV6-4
CASRAGTSPTDTQYF
TGTGCCAGCAGGGCCGGGACTAGCCCCACAGATACGCAGTATTTT
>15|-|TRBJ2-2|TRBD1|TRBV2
CASSLDRMNTGELFF
TGTGCCAGCAGCTTGGACAGGATGAACACCGGGGAGCTGTTTTTT
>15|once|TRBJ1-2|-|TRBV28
CASSSLKGRGYGYTF
TGTGCCAGCAGTTCCCTCAAGGGGCGCGGCTATGGCTACACCTTC
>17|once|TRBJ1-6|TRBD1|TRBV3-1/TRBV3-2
CASSQGRDSNYNSPLHF
TGTGCCAGCAGCCAAGGGCGGGACAGCAACTATAATTCACCCCTCCACTTT
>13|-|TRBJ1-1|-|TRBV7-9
CASSITANTEAFF
TGTGCCAGCAGCATTACTGCGAACACTGAAGCTTTCTTT
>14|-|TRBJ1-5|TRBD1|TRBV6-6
CASSPQGGDQPQHF
TGTGCCAGCAGCCCCCAGGGGGGTGATCAGCCCCAGCATTTT
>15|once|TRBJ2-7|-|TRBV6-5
CASSYSIGGIGEQYF
TGTGCCAGCAGTTACTCTATAGGGGGAATTGGCGAGCAGTACTTC
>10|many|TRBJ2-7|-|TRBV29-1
CSATGGEQYF
TGCAGCGCTACAGGTGGCGAGCAGTACTTC
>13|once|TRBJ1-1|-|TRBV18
CASSPNGDTEAFF
TGTGCCAGCTCACCCAACGGGGACACTGAAGCTTTCTTT
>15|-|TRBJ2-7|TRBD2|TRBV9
CASSRLAGNTYEQYF
TGTGCCAGCAGCCGTCTAGCGGGGAATACCTACGAGCAGTACTTC
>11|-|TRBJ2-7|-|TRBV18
CASSRNYEQYF
TGTGCCAGCTCACGTAACTACGAGCAGTACTTC
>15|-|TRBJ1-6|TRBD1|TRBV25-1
CASRPGQGRNSPLHF
TGTGCCAGCAGACCCGGACAGGGAAGAAATTCACCCCTCCACTTT
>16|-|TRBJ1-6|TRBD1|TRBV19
CASSTLPGQASSPLHF
TGTGCCAGTAGTACCCTCCCGGGACAGGCCTCCTCACCCCTCCACTTT
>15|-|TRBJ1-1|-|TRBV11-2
CASSYLTGGNTEAFF
TGTGCCAGCAGCTACTTGACAGGTGGGAACACTGAAGCTTTCTTT
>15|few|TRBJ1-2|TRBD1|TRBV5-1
CASSIRDSLNYGYTF
TGCGCCAGCAGCATCCGGGACAGCCTAAACTATGGCTACACCTTC
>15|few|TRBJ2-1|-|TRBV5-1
CASSLEGLINNEQFF
TGCGCCAGCAGCTTGGAGGGACTGATCAACAATGAGCAGTTCTTC
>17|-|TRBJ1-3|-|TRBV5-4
CASSLGPEGVSGNTIYF
TGTGCCAGCAGCCTAGGCCCTGAGGGGGTCTCTGGAAACACCATATATTTT
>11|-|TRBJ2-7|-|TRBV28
CASSPWYEQYF
TGTGCCAGCAGTCCTTGGTACGAGCAGTACTTC
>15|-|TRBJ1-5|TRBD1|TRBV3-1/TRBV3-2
CASSQGTGGGQPQHF
TGTGCCAGCAGCCAAGGGACAGGGGGAGGTCAGCCCCAGCATTTT
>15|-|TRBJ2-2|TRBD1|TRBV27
CASRNRGLDTGELFF
TGTGCCAGCAGGAACAGGGGATTGGACACCGGGGAGCTGTTTTTT
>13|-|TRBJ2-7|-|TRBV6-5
CASRREQDYEQYF
TGTGCCAGCAGACGCGAGCAGGACTACGAGCAGTACTTC
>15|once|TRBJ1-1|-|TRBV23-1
CASSHPSTEGTEAFF
TGCGCCAGCAGTCATCCTTCGACAGAAGGCACTGAAGCTTTCTTT
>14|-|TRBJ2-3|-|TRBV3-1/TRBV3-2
CASSQGQLPDTQYF
TGTGCCAGCAGCCAAGGACAGTTACCAGATACGCAGTATTTT
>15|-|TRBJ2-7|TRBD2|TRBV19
CASTKTSGGYYEQYF
TGTGCCAGTACAAAGACTAGCGGGGGTTACTACGAGCAGTACTTC
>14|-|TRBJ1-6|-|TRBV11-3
CASRGQGLGSPLHF
TGTGCCAGCAGAGGGCAGGGATTGGGTTCACCCCTCCACTTT
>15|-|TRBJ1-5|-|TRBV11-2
CASSLEGYSNQPQHF
TGTGCCAGCAGCTTAGAAGGGTACAGCAATCAGCCCCAGCATTTT
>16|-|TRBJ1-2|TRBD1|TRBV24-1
CATSETGTAYNYGYTF
TGTGCCACCAGCGAGACCGGGACAGCATATAACTATGGCTACACCTTC
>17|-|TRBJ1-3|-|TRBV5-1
CASSLEGPERSGNTIYF
TGCGCCAGCAGCTTGGAAGGACCCGAGCGCTCTGGAAACACCATATATTTT
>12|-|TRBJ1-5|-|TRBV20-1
CSASEGSQPQHF
TGCAGTGCTAGTGAGGGGAGTCAGCCCCAGCATTTT
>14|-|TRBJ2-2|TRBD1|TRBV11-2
CASSFGTGTGELFF
TGTGCCAGCAGCTTCGGGACAGGAACCGGGGAGCTGTTTTTT
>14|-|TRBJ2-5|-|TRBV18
CASSPLERVETQYF
TGTGCCAGCTCACCACTCGAGCGGGTTGAGACCCAGTACTTC
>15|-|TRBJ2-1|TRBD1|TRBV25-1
CASSASGTGDNEQFF
TGTGCCAGCAGTGCCTCCGGGACAGGGGACAATGAGCAGTTCTTC
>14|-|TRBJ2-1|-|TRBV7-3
CASSLEFPGNEQFF
TGTGCCAGCAGCTTGGAGTTCCCCGGCAATGAGCAGTTCTTC
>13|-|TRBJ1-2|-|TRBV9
CASSPDVSYGYTF
TGTGCCAGCAGCCCCGACGTTAGCTATGGCTACACCTTC
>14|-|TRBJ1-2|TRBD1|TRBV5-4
CASSAKTGDYGYTF
TGTGCCAGCAGCGCGAAAACAGGGGACTATGGCTACACCTTC
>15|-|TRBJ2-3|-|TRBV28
CASSFLTRGIDTQYF
TGTGCCAGCAGTTTTCTCACTAGAGGGATAGATACGCAGTATTTT
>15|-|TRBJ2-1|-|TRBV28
CASSLYGSTYNEQFF
TGTGCCAGCAGCCTCTACGGTTCTACCTACAATGAGCAGTTCTTC
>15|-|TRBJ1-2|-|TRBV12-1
CASSFDSFRHYGYTF
TGTGCCAGCAGCTTTGATTCGTTTCGACACTATGGCTACACCTTC